The present TCR beta chain was sequenced within a study of blood T cell repertoires in COVID-19. Trimming pared 3 bases from V and 4 bases from J, leaving 12 bases between. Germline-derived CDR1 and CDR2 are LNHDA and SQIVND (reference sequence). The CDR3 consists of 14 residues. Original processing methods: By means of reference gene primer amplification, nucleated cell counts were estimated. Only in-frame clones appear in the TCRdb table, and some are missing; sequencing was by immunoSEQ multiplex PCR. V and J calls and clone size are given by that table; D and trimming were obtained from the DNA. This sample has under 200,000 clones, with 70% to 90% found just once.

The chain employs TRBV19 and TRBJ1-2; TRBD1 is a possible D gene (5 bases). This TCR came from a man aged 55 to 69 with COVID-19, enrolled during active disease. Sequences were obtained from peripheral blood. The CDR3 bases are TGTGCCAGTAGTATTGAGCAGGGCCCCTATGGCTACACCTTC. Translation: CASSIEQGPYGYTF.